This TCR beta chain comes out of a study of graft-versus-host responses after intestinal transplantation. At the level of the study: Uniformly, recipients were administered anti-thymocyte globulin induction with subsequent tacrolimus and steroids for two to three years.

Study-wide results and caveats: Recipient bone marrow held GvH clones, some seen earlier in ileum or blood. Some patients had graft-donor T cell macrochimerism, and their allografts showed high graft-versus-host to host-versus-graft clonal ratios.

Tissue from the graft was processed to free its intraepithelial and lamina propria lymphocytes. About this clone: Its antigen is not known.

The repertoire was sequenced with immunoSEQ multiplex PCR; TCRdb's copy has only in-frame clones and lacks some. The data contain around 1,200 clones, more than 75% of them seen just once; the ten biggest clones take up 29%. The V end was cut by 0 bases, the J end by 6 bases, with 13 bases between. The CDR3 is made up of 14 amino acids. From germline, CDR1 is SGHRS and CDR2 YFSETQ. The chain links TRBV5-1 to TRBJ2-7; D not resolved. The sequences come from ileum tissue, collected more than 240 days after intestinal transplantation. This TCR came from a human patient who received an intestinal transplant, so some T cells may come from the graft donor. The CDR3, as DNA: TGCGCCAGCAGCTTGGGACACCAAGGTGCCGAGCAGTACTTC. This encodes CASSLGHQGAEQYF. The variable domain in full, completed from reference TRBV5-1 and TRBJ2-7, reads KAGVTQTPRYLIKTRGQQVTLSCSPISGHRSVSWYQQTPGQGLQFLFEYFSETQRNKGNFPGRFSGRQFSNSRSEMNVSTLELGDSALYLCASSLGHQGAEQYFGPGTRLTVT.